This T cell receptor (beta chain) derives from a study of tumor-infiltrating lymphocytes in primary liver carcinoma. Study details: Tumors were stage T1-T3 N0M0, roughly 4 to 10 cm across.

The study, taken as a whole, reports: Tumor tissue displayed a significantly greater top-250-clone fraction than blood (p = 0.039).

For each extraction, RNA and DNA were obtained together from approximately 20-30 mg of unsorted bulk tissue. Surgical resection served as treatment for the primary liver carcinoma of these patients. The J segment lost 2 bases and the V segment lost 1 base, leaving 9 bases of the junction unmatched. CDR3 size: 17 residues. Germline V gene lookup returns CDR1 MNHNS and CDR2 SASEGT. By share of the sample, this clonotype is large. What it binds is unknown. From approximately 0.5 ug of total RNA, TCR beta-specific cDNA was reverse-transcribed using a constant-region primer. Library construction for TCR beta comprised three nested multiplex PCR rounds performed with slightly modified ARM-PCR. TRBV1-TRBV30 forward primers and a C-beta reverse primer were used in the first two PCR rounds, which each ran for approximately 9 cycles. TCRdb recomputed calls from the multiplex PCR reads with MiXCR, one row per CDR3 protein. The repertoire holds 37,000 or so distinct CDR3 sequences, with around 75% as singletons.

The sequence derives from a man aged 40-50 years with primary liver carcinoma and hepatitis B virus infection. The sample consisted of tumor-adjacent normal liver tissue. The V and J genes are TRBV6-1 and TRBJ1-1; 8 bases match TRBD1. The CDR3 DNA is TGTGCCAGCAGTGAAGGTGAAGGGCAGGGGGCTAACACTGAAGCTTTCTTT. Its protein is CASSEGEGQGANTEAFF.